The entry below gives a single T cell receptor beta chain sequence along with its context. Its antigen has not been determined. Base quality data are lacking; no much larger clone is found one base away. This sample's time point label indicates: baseline before first vaccination. The vaccinee samples were drawn from two UK trials, COV001 and COV002, one of which was a single-blind randomized controlled phase 2/3 trial testing AZD1222 (ChAdOx1 nCoV-19) in healthy adults. Trial participant PBMC samples were collected at day 0 and day 28 after the second dose for TCRbeta chain sequencing. The CDR3 regions of human TCRbeta chains were analyzed by immunosequencing. On the authors' methods: TCRs in the repertoires were compared against a reference library of SARS-CoV-2-specific TCRs that had been generated with the MIRA antigen-specificity platform. Breadth was defined as the fraction of unique TCRs that were SARS-CoV-2-associated. Depth was defined as the fraction of total T cells that were SARS-CoV-2-associated. Using the MIRA data, every spike-specific TCR was mapped to the spike region that the TCR reacted to and assigned to either a CD4 or a CD8 class. Log10-transformed breadth and depth values were compared by one-way ANOVA with Sidak's multiple comparisons tests. TCRdb limited this immuneACCESS table to in-frame rearrangements with V and J called. A share of clones is missing; checked studies link under half to unresolved V genes, and the rest is unexplained. V, J and clone size derive from that table, while D and trimming were established from the DNA sequence. The sample table records 95,000 or so clones; approximately 88% of these occur just once. The ten largest clones take up 3.7% of the sample.

The data originate from a study of T cell responses to AZD1222 COVID-19 vaccine (dated by TCRdb to the early 2020s). Regarding the study in general: AZD1222 recipients given second doses at about 4 weeks or at about 12 weeks were pooled, since spike-specific TCR depth and breadth were not found to differ between the two schedules. A total of approximately 240 trial participants underwent TCR sequencing, of whom around 200 received two doses of AZD1222 and roughly 25 received two doses of the MenACWY control vaccine. Enrollment into the trials was organized by age into subgroups of 18-55, 56-69 and 70-plus years, and those subgroups contained roughly 160, 29 and 62 TCR-sequenced participants, respectively. The research as a whole found: In the small 56-69-year group, the increase in depth fell short of significance, most likely because of low power. Conclusions about previously exposed vaccinees were limited because only six AZD1222 recipients were SARS-CoV-2 seropositive at baseline. After two AZD1222 doses, spike-specific TCR breadth and depth were significantly higher than at day 0 and than in MenACWY recipients. Because no day 14 peak-response samples were available, the repertoires could be characterized only after the peak T cell response. Nearly half of unique spike-specific TCRs reportedly recognized epitopes outside regions mutated in the B.1.351 and B.1.1.7 variants. Vaccine-associated CD4 TCRs spanned the whole spike protein, with dominant responses in regions 160-218 and 743-854. Most participants were white British and females outnumbered males, and the authors suggested that clonal diversity may have been underestimated.

CDR1 and CDR2, looked up from the germline V gene, are MDHEN and SYDVKM. Cut back by 5 bases and 6 bases, the V and J ends lie 20 bases apart. From cysteine to phenylalanine, the CDR3 is 15 amino acids long. The DNA shown is the 45-base CDR3, in frame from base 1. Here the chain combines TRBV28 and TRBJ2-7, and perhaps TRBD1 as D gene, on 6 matching bases. The source material was peripheral blood, sampled on day 0 of AZD1222 vaccination. This clonotype was sampled from an adult in good health. This receptor carries the CDR3 CASSPLQGRDLEQYF. The nucleotide sequence is TGTGCCAGCAGTCCCCTACAGGGAAGGGACCTCGAGCAGTACTTC.